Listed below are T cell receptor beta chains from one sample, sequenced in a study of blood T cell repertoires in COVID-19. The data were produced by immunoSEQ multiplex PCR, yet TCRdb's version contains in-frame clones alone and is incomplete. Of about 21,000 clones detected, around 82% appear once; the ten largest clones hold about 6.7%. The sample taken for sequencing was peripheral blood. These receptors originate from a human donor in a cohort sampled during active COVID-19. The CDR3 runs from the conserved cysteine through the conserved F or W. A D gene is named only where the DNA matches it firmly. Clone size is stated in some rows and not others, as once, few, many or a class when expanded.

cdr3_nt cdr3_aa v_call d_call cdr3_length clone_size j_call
TGTGCCAGCACCAGGGCTAACACTGAAGCTTTCTTT CASTRANTEAFF TRBV28 . 12 once TRBJ1-1
TGTGCCAGCAGCTTAGCGGCAGGGGTGATGGGCACTGAAGCTTTCTTT CASSLAAGVMGTEAFF TRBV7-8 . 16 few TRBJ1-1
TGCGCCAGCAGCTCGTTTAGCGGGGGCACAGATACGCAGTATTTT CASSSFSGGTDTQYF TRBV5-1 TRBD2 15 once TRBJ2-3
TGTGCCACCAGTGATTTCGGCGGGGGGGTCAGAGAGACCCAGTACTTC CATSDFGGGVRETQYF TRBV24-1 TRBD2 16 . TRBJ2-5
TGTGCCAGCAGCTCGACCCGGGGGGATCAGCCCCAGCATTTT CASSSTRGDQPQHF TRBV5-5 . 14 . TRBJ1-5
TGTGCCAGCAGTGGGGACAGGTTTGCAACTAATGAAAAACTGTTTTTT CASSGDRFATNEKLFF TRBV6-1 TRBD1 16 once TRBJ1-4
TGTGCCAGCAGCGTAGAAACTGGCACCGGGGAGCTGTTTTTT CASSVETGTGELFF TRBV9 . 14 . TRBJ2-2
TGCGCCAGCAGCGAAAACAGGGGGCGAGAGACCCAGTACTTC CASSENRGRETQYF TRBV4-3 TRBD1 14 . TRBJ2-5
TGTGCCAGCAGCAATTTGGTGGCGGCGGAAGAGACCCAGTACTTC CASSNLVAAEETQYF TRBV21-1 . 15 . TRBJ2-5
TGTGCCAGCAGCTGGGACAGGGTGGTTCAGCCCCAGCATTTT CASSWDRVVQPQHF TRBV6-2/TRBV6-3 TRBD1 14 . TRBJ1-5
TGTGCCAGCAGTTACTCGGCAGGGGACGGCTACACCTTC CASSYSAGDGYTF TRBV6-5 . 13 once TRBJ1-2
TGTGCCAGCAGTAGGGACAGGGACAACACTGAAGCTTTCTTT CASSRDRDNTEAFF TRBV6-2/TRBV6-3 TRBD1 14 . TRBJ1-1
TGCGCCAGCAGCATAGGACAGGGTTACGGGGAGCTGTTTTTT CASSIGQGYGELFF TRBV5-1 TRBD1 14 . TRBJ2-2
TGTGCCAGCAGTCCGAACGGACTTTCGCGGGAGCAGTACTTC CASSPNGLSREQYF TRBV7-3 . 14 few TRBJ2-7
TGTGCCAGCAGCTTCCTAGCGGGGGGTGTGTCAGATACGCAGTATTTT CASSFLAGGVSDTQYF TRBV7-2 TRBD2 16 . TRBJ2-3
TGTGCCAGCAGCCAGACGGGGGGGGTGACAGATACGCAGTATTTT CASSQTGGVTDTQYF TRBV3-1/TRBV3-2 TRBD2 15 . TRBJ2-3